What follows describes a single TCR beta chain. Its antigen is not identified. TCRdb re-analysed the RACE reads in MiXCR, keeping a single row per CDR3 protein. The sample holds approximately 340,000 distinct CDR3 sequences, under 9% seen once. As for time point: patch test 1, 2 weeks after DPC sensitization. Stated treatment: therapeutic diphenylcyclopropenone sensitization with weekly scalp DPC. Donors were 18 to 70-year-old alopecia patients suitable for DPC. The source of the sample is a study of human T cells and chemical hapten exposure. Across the whole study: There were weekly diphenylcyclopropenone doses to the scalp for patients throughout the approximately 25-week study. Patients, largely female, had alopecia areata, totalis or universalis. Study-wide results and caveats: Versus controls, significantly more large CDR3 similarity clusters arose from expanded TCRs.

Trimming pared 8 bases from V and 2 bases from J, leaving 13 bases between. This CDR3 spans 13 amino acids. Germline V lookup: CDR1 DFQATT, CDR2 SNEGSKA (reference sequence). The origin of this receptor is a woman aged 18-29 years with alopecia areata. Some clones in this sample may be carry-over from other donors' samples. The gene calls are TRBV20-1 and TRBJ2-1, with D tentatively TRBD1 or TRBD2 (5 bases each). Sequences were derived from whole blood, sampled in connection with sensitization to the hapten diphenylcyclopropenone (DPC). CDR3 bases: TGCAGTCCCGATGGGGGAACCTACAATGAGCAGTTCTTC. Protein sequence: CSPDGGTYNEQFF.